Listed below are T cell receptor beta chains from one sample, sequenced in a study of blood T cell repertoires in COVID-19. Sequencing used immunoSEQ multiplex PCR; TCRdb keeps in-frame clones, though not all of them. This table has 300,000 to 400,000 clones, around 87% appearing once. The specimen was peripheral blood. These receptors all stem from a man aged 45-60 years with active or convalescent COVID-19. The CDR3 runs from the conserved cysteine through the conserved F or W. The D gene is left open where the match is weak.

v_gene: TRBV28
d_gene: .
j_gene: TRBJ1-2
len: 13
CDR3nt: TGTGCCAGCAGACACAGGCTAACCTATGGCTACACCTTC
CDR3aa: CASRHRLTYGYTF

v_gene: TRBV7-9
d_gene: .
j_gene: TRBJ1-1
len: 12
CDR3nt: TGTGCCAGCAGCTTGGTCGGCGGGGCGGCTTTCTTT
CDR3aa: CASSLVGGAAFF

v_gene: TRBV2
d_gene: .
j_gene: TRBJ1-2
len: 14
CDR3nt: TGTGCCAGCAGTATTTTCCGGGATTCAGATGGCTACACCTTC
CDR3aa: CASSIFRDSDGYTF

v_gene: TRBV27
d_gene: TRBD2
j_gene: TRBJ2-5
len: 16
CDR3nt: TGTGCCAGCAGCCCTAGGGGAGGGGCCTTTATAGAGACCCAGTACTTC
CDR3aa: CASSPRGGAFIETQYF

v_gene: TRBV5-4
d_gene: .
j_gene: TRBJ2-2
len: 14
CDR3nt: TGTGCCAGCAGCTTGGGACAGTACACCGGGGAGCTGTTTTTT
CDR3aa: CASSLGQYTGELFF

v_gene: TRBV4-1
d_gene: TRBD1
j_gene: TRBJ2-4
len: 17
CDR3nt: TGCGCCAGCAGCCAAGCGAACCTTGGGACAGGGGGGGCTATTCAGTACTTC
CDR3aa: CASSQANLGTGGAIQYF

v_gene: TRBV29-1
d_gene: .
j_gene: TRBJ2-7
len: 12
CDR3nt: TGCAGCGTTGAAGACAACTCCTACGAGCAGTACTTC
CDR3aa: CSVEDNSYEQYF

v_gene: TRBV2
d_gene: TRBD1
j_gene: TRBJ2-5
len: 15
CDR3nt: TGTGCCAGTCAAAGGGACAGGGTCATCCAAGAGACCCAGTACTTC
CDR3aa: CASQRDRVIQETQYF

v_gene: TRBV4-3
d_gene: TRBD2
j_gene: TRBJ2-1
len: 16
CDR3nt: TGCGCCAGCAGCCAAGAACAAAGCGGGGGCTACAATGAGCAGTTCTTC
CDR3aa: CASSQEQSGGYNEQFF

v_gene: TRBV27
d_gene: TRBD2
j_gene: TRBJ2-2
len: 18
CDR3nt: TGTGCCAGCAGTGTCCGGACTAGCGGGGGCCTTCTTAAAGAGGAGCTGTTTTTT
CDR3aa: CASSVRTSGGLLKEELFF

v_gene: TRBV7-2
d_gene: .
j_gene: TRBJ1-2
len: 15
CDR3nt: TGTGCCAGCAGCTTCTCGACAGAAACTAACTATGGCTACACCTTC
CDR3aa: CASSFSTETNYGYTF

v_gene: TRBV7-2
d_gene: TRBD2
j_gene: TRBJ2-7
len: 14
CDR3nt: TGTGCCAGCAGCGCGGGGGGCGCCGCCTACGAGCAGTACTTC
CDR3aa: CASSAGGAAYEQYF

v_gene: TRBV9
d_gene: TRBD2
j_gene: TRBJ2-7
len: 18
CDR3nt: TGTGCCAGCAGCGTAGGGGTGAGAGCGGGAGGACCTCCCTACGAGCAGTACTTC
CDR3aa: CASSVGVRAGGPPYEQYF